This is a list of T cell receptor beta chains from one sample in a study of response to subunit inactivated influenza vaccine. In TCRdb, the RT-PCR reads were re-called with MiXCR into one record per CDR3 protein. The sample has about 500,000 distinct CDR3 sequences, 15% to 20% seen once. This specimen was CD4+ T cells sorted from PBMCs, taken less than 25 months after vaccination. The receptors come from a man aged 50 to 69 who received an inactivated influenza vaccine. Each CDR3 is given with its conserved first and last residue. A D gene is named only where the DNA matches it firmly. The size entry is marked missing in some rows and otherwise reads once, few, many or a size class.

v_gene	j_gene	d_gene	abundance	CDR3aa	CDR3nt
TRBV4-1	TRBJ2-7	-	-	CASSPEAYYEQYF	TGCGCCAGCAGCCCCGAGGCCTACTACGAGCAGTACTTC
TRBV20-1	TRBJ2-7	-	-	CSARSFRGSYEQYF	TGCAGTGCTAGATCCTTTAGGGGCTCCTACGAGCAGTACTTC
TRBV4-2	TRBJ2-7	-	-	CASSQDWAVTSYEQYF	TGTGCCAGCAGCCAAGATTGGGCGGTAACCTCCTACGAGCAGTACTTC
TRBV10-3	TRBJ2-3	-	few	CAIRGRRTTDTQYF	TGTGCCATCAGGGGACGGCGGACCACAGATACGCAGTATTTT
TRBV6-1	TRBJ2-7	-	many	CASSFDRDPSYEQYF	TGTGCCAGCAGCTTTGACAGAGACCCATCCTACGAGCAGTACTTC
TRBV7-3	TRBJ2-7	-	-	CASSPGRANREQYF	TGTGCCAGCAGCCCAGGGCGTGCTAACCGCGAGCAGTACTTC
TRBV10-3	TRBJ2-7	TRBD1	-	CAINDRDHEQYF	TGTGCCATCAATGACAGGGACCACGAGCAGTACTTC
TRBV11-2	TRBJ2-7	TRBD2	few	CASSFGGGIDKHEQYF	TGTGCCAGCAGCTTTGGGGGAGGGATAGACAAGCACGAGCAGTACTTC
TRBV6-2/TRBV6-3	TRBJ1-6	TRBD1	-	CASSARRDRTSPLHF	TGTGCCAGCAGTGCCCGAAGGGACAGGACTTCACCCCTCCACTTT
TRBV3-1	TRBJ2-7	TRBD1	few	CASSRRGTGAHEQYF	TGTGCCAGCAGCCGAAGAGGGACAGGGGCCCACGAGCAGTACTTC
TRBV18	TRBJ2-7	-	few	CASQESSSYEQYF	TGTGCCAGCCAAGAGAGTAGCTCCTACGAGCAGTACTTC
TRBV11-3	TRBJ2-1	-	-	CASSHVQGYEQFF	TGTGCCAGCAGCCACGTTCAGGGGTATGAGCAGTTCTTC
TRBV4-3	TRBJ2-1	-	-	CASSQEPWRQGLNNEQFF	TGCGCCAGCAGCCAGGAACCATGGCGGCAGGGCCTGAACAATGAGCAGTTCTTC
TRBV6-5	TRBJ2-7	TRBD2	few	CASSYGGLARYEQYF	TGTGCCAGCAGTTACGGAGGACTAGCACGCTACGAGCAGTACTTC
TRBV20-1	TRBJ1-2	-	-	CSARLGNYGYTF	TGCAGTGCTAGATTGGGGAACTATGGCTACACCTTC
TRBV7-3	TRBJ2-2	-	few	CASSLRPLGELFF	TGTGCCAGCAGCTTACGCCCGTTAGGGGAGCTGTTTTTT
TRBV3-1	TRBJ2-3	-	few	CASSQGRRTDTQYF	TGTGCCAGCAGCCAAGGGAGGAGGACAGATACGCAGTATTTT
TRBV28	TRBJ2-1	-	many	CASSPSYEQFF	TGTGCCAGCAGCCCCTCCTATGAGCAGTTCTTC
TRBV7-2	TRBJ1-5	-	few	CASSLHGQPQHF	TGTGCCAGCAGCTTACACGGTCAGCCCCAGCATTTT
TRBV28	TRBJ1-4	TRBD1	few	CASVYSGTGNEKLFF	TGTGCCAGCGTCTACTCCGGGACAGGGAATGAAAAACTGTTTTTT
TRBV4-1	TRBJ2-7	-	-	CASSRTYRYLPYEQYF	TGCGCCAGCAGCCGAACGTACAGGTACTTGCCCTACGAGCAGTACTTC
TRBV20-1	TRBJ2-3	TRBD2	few	CSASGLAGGTDTQYF	TGCAGTGCTAGTGGACTAGCGGGGGGCACAGATACGCAGTATTTT
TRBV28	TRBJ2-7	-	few	CASSLYKGEQYF	TGTGCCAGCAGTTTATACAAAGGAGAGCAGTACTTC
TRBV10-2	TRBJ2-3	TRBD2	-	CASSEGTSGGTDTQYF	TGCGCCAGCAGTGAAGGGACTAGCGGGGGCACAGATACGCAGTATTTT
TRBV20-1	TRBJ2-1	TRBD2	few	CSAIAGLVPAYNEQFF	TGCAGTGCAATAGCGGGATTAGTCCCCGCCTACAATGAGCAGTTCTTC
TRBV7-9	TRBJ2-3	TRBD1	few	CASSLSTGGFTDTQYF	TGTGCCAGCAGCTTATCTACAGGGGGATTCACAGATACGCAGTATTTT
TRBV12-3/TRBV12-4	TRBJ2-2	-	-	CASSFYSSHRGTGELFF	TGTGCCAGCAGTTTTTACTCCAGCCATAGGGGCACCGGGGAGCTGTTTTTT
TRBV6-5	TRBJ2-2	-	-	CASSYPKGPWKTGELFF	TGTGCCAGCAGTTACCCTAAAGGCCCCTGGAAAACCGGGGAGCTGTTTTTT
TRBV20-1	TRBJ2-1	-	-	CSARYSDNEQFF	TGCAGTGCTAGGTATAGTGACAATGAGCAGTTCTTC
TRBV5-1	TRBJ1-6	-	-	CASSPSGASSYNSPLHF	TGCGCCAGCAGCCCCTCAGGGGCGAGCTCCTATAATTCACCCCTCCACTTT
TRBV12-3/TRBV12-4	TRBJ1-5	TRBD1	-	CASRSGQGDNQPQHF	TGTGCCAGCAGGTCGGGACAGGGGGACAATCAGCCCCAGCATTTT
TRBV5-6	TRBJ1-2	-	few	CASSFAGFGYTF	TGTGCCAGCAGCTTCGCGGGATTTGGCTACACCTTC
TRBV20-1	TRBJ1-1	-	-	CSAGTMRGYDTEAFF	TGCAGTGCTGGAACTATGAGGGGCTACGACACTGAAGCTTTCTTT
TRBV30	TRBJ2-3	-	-	CAWSVRGGTDTQYF	TGTGCCTGGAGTGTACGGGGCGGCACAGATACGCAGTATTTT
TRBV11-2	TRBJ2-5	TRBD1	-	CASSPHRDRDQETQYF	TGTGCCAGCAGTCCACACCGGGACAGGGATCAAGAGACCCAGTACTTC
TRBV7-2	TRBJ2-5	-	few	CASSLGMRGQETQYF	TGTGCCAGCAGCTTGGGTATGCGGGGTCAAGAGACCCAGTACTTC
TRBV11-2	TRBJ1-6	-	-	CASSYNRDSPLHF	TGTGCCAGCAGCTATAACAGGGATTCACCCCTCCACTTT
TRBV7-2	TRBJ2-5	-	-	CASSSRREETQYF	TGTGCCAGCAGCTCCCGGAGGGAAGAGACCCAGTACTTC
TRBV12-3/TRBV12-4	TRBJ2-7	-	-	CASSRDGRFEQYF	TGTGCCAGCAGTCGGGACGGTAGGTTCGAGCAGTACTTC
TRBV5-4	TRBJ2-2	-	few	CASSSRAATGELFF	TGTGCCAGCAGTTCCCGGGCTGCTACCGGGGAGCTGTTTTTT
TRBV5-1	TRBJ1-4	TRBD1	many	CASSLQGVANEKLFF	TGCGCCAGCAGCTTACAGGGGGTCGCTAATGAAAAACTGTTTTTT
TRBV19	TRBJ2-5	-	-	CASSIMGGETQYF	TGTGCCAGTAGTATTATGGGGGGAGAGACCCAGTACTTC